A single TCR beta chain is shown here with its context. This clone appeared a single time. The antigen it binds to is not known. Base qualities are missing; no much larger clone stands one base away. Collaborating institutions collected whole blood in K2EDTA tubes following their own protocols. For TCRbeta analysis, collaborators shipped samples in one of three forms: frozen whole blood, isolated PBMCs, or DNA extracted from either of those sample types. The immunoSEQ Assay, a bias-controlled multiplex PCR, was used to amplify TCRbeta CDR3 regions from genomic DNA. As for the original processing: The number of nucleated cells in each sample was estimated by amplification of reference gene primers within the assay. Sequence reads were collapsed and filtered to measure the absolute abundance of every unique TCRbeta CDR3 rearrangement. For each sample, productive Simpson clonality was calculated by taking the square root of Simpson's diversity index across productive rearrangements. What TCRdb holds here is the immuneACCESS table cut down to in-frame rearrangements. Part of the clones is not present; checked against another copy, under half of the missing clones reflect an unresolved V gene, and the others are unexplained. That table furnishes V, J and clone size, whereas the DNA furnished D and trimming. This sample gives roughly 140,000 clones in total; approximately 80% of them show up just once. 2.2% of the sample goes to the ten largest clones.

This entry is derived from a study of blood T cell repertoires in COVID-19 (dated by TCRdb to the early 2020s). About the investigation overall: Samples from collaborators originated in the United States, Italy and Spain and spanned both the acute and convalescent phases of COVID-19. The material from the prospective study consisted of cDNA or gDNA derived from T cells, B-cell-depleted T cells, or PBMCs. The samples were drawn from the first 160 participants of the ongoing ImmuneRACE study and from under 1,500 subjects provided by 6 global collaborators. The repertoires were released in a freely available public database intended as a resource for research on the immune response to SARS-CoV-2. The sample metadata nearly always contained a de-identified subject ID, COVID-19 status, age in years and sex. The dataset comprised deeply sampled blood TCRbeta repertoires from subjects exposed to, actively infected with, or recovered from COVID-19. Where available, HLA class I and class II types were taken from metadata supplied by the sample provider and were not determined by assay-based typing. Broad study findings and their caveats: How much clinical and demographic metadata was included differed by source and by participant, and the metadata was provided uncurated.

V is pruned by 7 bases and J by 4 bases, leaving 15 bases of the junction without a gene match. The CDR3 goes from the cysteine to the phenylalanine over 17 residues. The only DNA kept is the CDR3, 51 bases in frame from the first base. For CDR1 and CDR2, the germline V gene lists MDHEN and SYDVKM. This TCR came from a man aged 70 or older with acute or convalescent COVID-19. The specimen sequenced was peripheral blood. Recombination linked TRBV28 to TRBJ1-2, with TRBD1 identical over 10 junction bases. Here the CDR3 is given as CASNIAGRDRGGYGYTF. The DNA reads as follows: TGTGCCAGCAATATAGCTGGCCGGGACAGGGGTGGCTATGGCTACACCTTC.